The source of this T cell receptor beta chain is a study of glioma-infiltrating T cells. Amplification of TCR alpha and beta CDR3 regions from RNA used iRepertoire nested multiplex PCR. Input was about 95-400 ng of tissue mRNA or PBMC total RNA. One entry per CDR3 protein, called by TCRdb with MiXCR from the multiplex PCR reads. The sample has 150,000 or so distinct CDR3 sequences, about two fifths seen once; the top ten hold roughly a fifth. On this clonotype itself: Its antigen remains unknown.

There are 14 residues in the CDR3. The germline V gene has CDR1 MNHNS and CDR2 SASEGT. After removal of 5 bases from V and 10 bases from J, the junction contained 4 bases not matched to a gene. Regarding the study as a whole: Gliomas, especially low-grade, showed above-expected tissue-blood divergence; non-neoplastic patients showed below.

The sequenced material came from glioma tissue, nonneoplastic brain tissue, or PBMCs (not recorded which). J is TRBJ1-6 and V is TRBV6-1; 11 bases fit TRBD1. The clonotype was recovered from a human donor with low-grade glioma or glioblastoma, undergoing nonglioma brain surgery, or in good health (not recorded which). In DNA form, the CDR3 reads TGTGCCAGCAGTTCCGGGACAGGGGGATCACCCCTCCACTTT. Protein: CASSSGTGGSPLHF.